These 2 T cell receptor beta chains originate from one sample sequenced in a study of CD8+CD57+ T cells in acquired aplastic anemia. TCR beta VDJ and CDR3 profiling used genomic DNA as template. TCRdb called the reads again in MiXCR, with one record for every CDR3 protein. Among approximately 98,000 distinct CDR3 sequences, around 49% were seen once, and the ten largest hold roughly 31%. Sequencing was done on a sample of sorted CD4+, CD8+, or CD8+CD57+ T cells (not recorded which) from PBMCs. The receptors were gathered from a human donor in good health, serving as a control.

Only a few counts were recorded for this clonotype. The gene calls are TRBV10-3 and TRBJ1-2; TRBD1 might be the D (6 bases). Germline CDR1 reads ENHRY; CDR2 reads SYGVKD. This CDR3 comprises 14 residues. Trimming removed 3 bases from V and 4 bases from J, with 12 bases in between. CDR3 coding DNA: TGTGCCATCAGTGAAAGCAGGGGTATCTATGGCTACACCTTC. This encodes CAISESRGIYGYTF.

The genes are TRBV7-3 and TRBJ1-2; D unclear. This CDR3 comprises 12 residues. CDR1 is SGHTA, CDR2 FQGTGA, per germline. Trimming took 3 bases from V and 5 from J, leaving 7 bases between them. The CDR3 region is CASSLSTYGYTF. In DNA, the CDR3 is TGTGCCAGCAGCTTGTCGACATATGGCTACACCTTC. The full variable domain, with the rest looked up from reference TRBV7-3 and TRBJ1-2, is GAGVSQTPSNKVTEKGKYVELRCDPISGHTALYWYRQSLGQGPEFLIYFQGTGAADDSGLPNDRFFAVRPEGSVSTLKIQRTERGDSAVYLCASSLSTYGYTFGSGTRLTVV.